This T cell receptor beta chain was recorded in a study of blood T cells in healthy people across ages. Next came a second PCR, run for roughly 6 to 11 cycles, which used a sample-barcoded 5' primer along with a J-beta primer mix. TCRdb passed the 5' RACE reads through MiXCR, listing each CDR3 protein once. Among 800,000 to 900,000 distinct CDR3 sequences listed, 60% to 80% were seen once. Whole-study results and caveats: TCR beta diversity per million T cells fell roughly linearly with age. Greater diversity and more naive CD4+ cells were seen in long-lived donors than in aged donors. A conclusive naive versus antigen-experienced comparison was prevented by the unsorted PBMCs.

V was trimmed by 5 bases and J by 0 bases, leaving 9 bases between them. The germline gives CDR1 SGDLS, CDR2 YYNGEE. The CDR3 has 14 residues. A remark on this clonotype: The target antigen is unknown.

Sample: blood. This clonotype was sampled from a man aged 25-40 years in good health. The chain couples TRBV9 to TRBJ2-1, with TRBD2 as a possible D gene (5 bases). The CDR3 is CASRPGSSYNEQFF. CDR3 in DNA: TGTGCCAGCAGGCCGGGGAGCTCCTACAATGAGCAGTTCTTC.